A single sample is the source of the 13 T cell receptor beta chains below, sequenced in a study of OX40 agonist ivuxolimab in advanced cancers. Sequencing used immunoSEQ multiplex PCR; TCRdb keeps in-frame clones, though not all of them. This sample has over 35,000 clones, with around nine tenths found just once. The specimen comprised CD4+ or CD8+ T cells sorted from blood, sampled in a trial of the OX40 agonist ivuxolimab. The receptors were sampled from an adult with an advanced solid tumor such as melanoma, head and neck, liver or kidney cancer.

The chain uses TRBV7-9 and TRBJ2-1; the D gene is possibly TRBD1 (6 bases). Germline lookup yields CDR1 SEHNR and CDR2 FQNEAQ (reference sequence). The CDR3 consists of 15 residues. Trimming removed 2 bases at V and 4 bases at J, with 12 bases between. The DNA for the CDR3 is TGTGCCAGCAGCTTATATTTAGGGGGATACAATGAGCAGTTCTTC. It codes for CASSLYLGGYNEQFF.

V usage is TRBV7-3 and J usage is TRBJ1-5; TRBD1 is a possible D gene (5 bases). The germline V gene encodes CDR1 SGHTA and CDR2 FQGTGA. The CDR3 is 16 residues long. V was pared by 5 bases and J by 2 bases, with 16 bases between. The CDR3 DNA sequence: TGTGCCAGCAGCGCCAAAGGGGCGTTGGGCAATCAGCCCCAGCATTTT. Translating gives CASSAKGALGNQPQHF.

The chain joins TRBV7-2 to TRBJ1-1; D is ambiguous. The germline CDR1 and CDR2 sequences are SGHTA and FQGNSA. The ends were cut back, 5 bases at V and 0 bases at J, with 7 bases in the middle. The length of the CDR3 is 13 residues. The CDR3 DNA reads as TGTGCCAGCAGCCCCGAAATGAACACTGAAGCTTTCTTT. The encoded protein is CASSPEMNTEAFF.

The chain has TRBV9 and TRBJ2-5; 8 bases map to TRBD1. The CDR3 loop spans 15 amino acids. The V and J ends lost 3 bases and 5 bases, in that order; junction bases with no gene match: 9. Germline V gene lookup returns CDR1 SGDLS and CDR2 YYNGEE. CDR3 residues: CASSASTGAGETQYF. In DNA, the CDR3 is TGTGCCAGCAGCGCGTCGACAGGGGCAGGGGAGACCCAGTACTTC.

In nucleotides, the CDR3 is TGTGCCAGCGGGTTAGCGGGGGCTTCACCCCTCCACTTT. Its translation: CASGLAGASPLHF. The chain couples TRBV9 to TRBJ1-6; the D gene is possibly TRBD1 (6 bases). The CDR3 covers 13 residues. Germline CDR1 reads SGDLS; CDR2 reads YYNGEE. V lost 7 bases and J lost 9, with 14 bases in between.

The table lists this clone with a count of one. The chain links TRBV10-3 to TRBJ2-5; 9 nucleotides align to TRBD1. The germline CDR1 and CDR2 sequences are ENHRY and SYGVKD. The J segment lost 7 bases and the V segment lost 7 bases, leaving 7 bases of the junction unmatched. The CDR3 totals 13 residues. The CDR3 DNA reads TGTGCCATCAACCGGGACAGGGAGGGGACCCAGTACTTC. It specifies CAINRDREGTQYF.

The J gene is TRBJ1-3, the V gene TRBV2; D unresolved. Trimming shortened V by 5 bases and J by 6 bases, and 14 bases separated the two germline ends. This CDR3 is built from 14 residues. In germline, CDR1 is SNHLY, CDR2 FYNNEI. Here the CDR3 DNA reads TGTGCCAGCAGTCCTACGTTGTCGGTAAACACCATATATTTT. It translates to CASSPTLSVNTIYF. Full variable domain (outside the CDR3, taken from reference TRBV2 and TRBJ1-3): EPEVTQTPSHQVTQMGQEVILRCVPISNHLYFYWYRQILGQKVEFLVSFYNNEISEKSEIFDDQFSVERPDGSNFTLKIRSTKLEDSAMYFCASSPTLSVNTIYFGEGSWLTVV.

This clone was detected a few times. This CDR3 is CAIRGRGGTEAFF. CDR3 bases: TGTGCCATCAGGGGCAGGGGGGGCACTGAAGCTTTCTTT. This chain links TRBV10-3 with TRBJ1-1; 7 nucleotides line up with TRBD1. The CDR3 has 13 amino acids. Per germline, CDR1 ENHRY and CDR2 SYGVKD. V gave up 6 bases and J gave up 4 bases; unmatched junction bases: 5.

V and J are TRBV2 and TRBJ2-2, with D possibly being TRBD2 (5 bases). CDR1 and CDR2 (germline): SNHLY, FYNNEI. The CDR3 has 18 residues. V was clipped by 4 bases and J by 6 bases, with 24 bases between them. The CDR3 DNA sequence: TGTGCCAGCAGTGTAACTAGTGGGAGAACCGGTTTTGCCGGGGAGCTGTTTTTT. Protein product: CASSVTSGRTGFAGELFF.

The V call is TRBV7-3, the J call TRBJ2-6; no reliable D call. The CDR3 runs 16 residues. Trimming stripped 7 bases from V and 0 bases from J, with 13 bases between. Germline V gives CDR1 SGHTA, CDR2 FQGTGA. In nucleotides, the CDR3 is TGTGCCAGCAAAAGGCCAGGTCTCTCTGGGGCCAACGTCCTGACTTTC. This codes for CASKRPGLSGANVLTF.

The V gene is TRBV6-5, the J gene TRBJ2-3; the D is unclear. CDR3 length: 12 amino acids. Trimming removed 6 bases at V and 6 bases at J, with 10 bases between. In germline, CDR1 is MNHEY, CDR2 SVGAGI. DNA for the CDR3: TGTGCCAGCAGGGCCCCGTGGGATACGCAGTATTTT. As protein: CASRAPWDTQYF.

This clone showed up just once. The chain couples TRBV29-1 to TRBJ1-2, with a possible D match to TRBD1 (6 bases). V lost 3 bases and J 3 bases, leaving 14 bases between the germline ends. CDR3 length equals 14 residues. In germline, CDR1 is SQVTM, CDR2 ANQGSEA. The CDR3: CSVDKGGSDYGYTF. CDR3 coding DNA: TGCAGCGTTGATAAGGGGGGCTCGGACTATGGCTACACCTTC.

The chain employs TRBV5-6 and TRBJ1-1; 10 nucleotides align to TRBD1. Germline CDR1 SGHDT, CDR2 YYEEEE. This CDR3 is 16 amino acids long. The junction had 8 bases not matched to a gene; V was cut back by 3 bases and J by 3 bases. CDR3 amino acids: CASSSGGGTGDTEAFF. In nucleotides, the CDR3 is TGTGCCAGCAGCTCAGGGGGAGGGACAGGGGACACTGAAGCTTTCTTT.